This T cell receptor (beta chain) was recorded in a study of T cell responses to AZD1222 COVID-19 vaccine. Overall study results and limits: Following two doses of AZD1222, Spike-specific TCR breadth and depth rose.

Trimming removed 4 bases at V and 0 bases at J, with 7 bases between. The CDR3 extends over 12 amino acids. Germline lookup yields CDR1 GTSNPN and CDR2 SVGIG (reference sequence). With respect to this clone: The antigen is unknown.

TCRdb keeps only in-frame clones here, not all; method: immunoSEQ multiplex PCR. Among fewer than 85,000 clones listed, about 85% were seen once. This TCR derives from an adult who received the AZD1222 COVID-19 vaccine. This sequence joins TRBV30 and TRBJ2-7; D gene ambiguous. The starting material was peripheral blood, obtained 28 days after the second AZD1222 dose. CDR3: CAWTKSSYEQYF. The CDR3 region has the DNA TGTGCCTGGACAAAGAGCTCCTACGAGCAGTACTTC.